These 17 T cell receptor beta chains came from one sample sequenced in a study of T cell repertoires in cytomegalovirus infection (dated by TCRdb to between 2017 and 2020). Data came from an Illumina HiSeq 1500. TCRdb trimmed public reads at Q25 via fastp, called clones via MiXCR and kept in-frame beta chains. Every distinct CDR3 protein forms one entry, paired with its most common genes and DNA. The sample includes approximately 320,000 distinct CDR3 sequences, with roughly 9.5% observed a single time. Around 4% of the sample belongs to the ten largest clones. The sample comprised PBMCs. The receptors were sampled from a human donor in good health (CMV status not recorded). Some clones in this sample may be carry-over from other donors' samples.

This clonotype was counted ten times or more. The rearrangement uses TRBV7-2 and TRBJ2-1, with TRBD1 identical over 8 bases. V lost 3 bases, J lost 7 bases, and 8 bases stayed unmatched. This CDR3 contains 15 residues. The germline V gene has CDR1 SGHTA and CDR2 FQGNSA. Here the CDR3 DNA reads TGTGCCAGCAGCTTTAGTCAGGGGGCGCGGAATGAGCAGTTCTTC. It codes for CASSFSQGARNEQFF.

This clonotype was detected ten times or more. The rearrangement links TRBV7-2 to TRBJ1-4; D is undetermined. With 6 bases removed from V and 2 bases from J, the gap between germline ends came to 13 bases. The CDR3 contains 15 residues. Germline V gene data show CDR1 as SGHTA and CDR2 as FQGNSA. CDR3 loop: CASRLRFQTNEKLFF. In nucleotides, the CDR3 is TGTGCCAGCAGGCTTCGTTTCCAGACTAATGAAAAACTGTTTTTT.

This clonotype has a count of ten or more. The chain couples TRBV12-3 or TRBV12-4 to TRBJ2-1, with TRBD2 identical over 14 bases. V shed 7 bases and J 5 bases; nucleotides not matched to a gene: 10. This CDR3 contains 17 residues. This chain's CDR3 is CASNSPGTSGGNNEQFF. The DNA of the CDR3 is TGTGCCAGCAATTCGCCCGGGACTAGCGGGGGAAACAATGAGCAGTTCTTC.

This clonotype was seen only a few times. The CDR3 is CASSFMGRYTF. The CDR3 DNA sequence: TGTGCCAGCAGTTTTATGGGACGGTACACCTTC. The chain joins TRBV12-3 or TRBV12-4 to TRBJ1-2; TRBD1 might be the D (5 bases). V lost 3 bases and J 11 bases, leaving 10 bases between the germline ends. This CDR3 is 11 amino acids long.

The V and J genes are TRBV19 and TRBJ1-5, with D unresolved. Trimming stripped 4 bases from V and 6 bases from J, with 10 bases between. CDR3 size: 13 residues. The germline V gene has CDR1 LNHDA and CDR2 SQIVND (reference sequence). The CDR3: CASSRGWGQPQHF. DNA for the CDR3: TGTGCCAGTAGTAGGGGTTGGGGTCAGCCCCAGCATTTT.

Concerning this clonotype itself: A read error may be the cause here, since a much bigger clone is one base away. The gene calls are TRBV28 and TRBJ2-7, with TRBD2 matching over 13 bases. There are 17 residues in the CDR3. The germline V gene encodes CDR1 MDHEN and CDR2 SYDVKM. The CDR3 bases are TGTGCCAGCAGTTTATATGGGACTAGCGGGGATTCCTACAAGCAGTACTTC. Translation: CASSLYGTSGDSYKQYF.

This clonotype was seen more than once but under ten times. The CDR3 spells CASSGSVGEQYF. CDR3 bases: TGTGCCAGCAGCGGGAGTGTGGGCGAGCAGTACTTC. The V gene is TRBV7-6, the J gene TRBJ2-7, with D possibly being TRBD2 (5 bases). The CDR3 extends over 12 amino acids. V was cut by 5 bases and J by 6 bases, with 11 bases left in between. CDR1 and CDR2 (germline): SGHVS, FNYEAQ. Complete variable domain (other parts from reference TRBV7-6 and TRBJ2-7): GAGVSQSPRYKVTKRGQDVALRCDPISGHVSLYWYRQALGQGPEFLTYFNYEAQQDKSGLPNDRFSAERPEGSISTLTIQRTEQRDSAMYRCASSGSVGEQYFGPGTRLTVT.

This clonotype was detected ten times or more. The chain has TRBV27 and TRBJ2-1; TRBD2 is a possible D gene (6 bases). CDR1 is MNHEY and CDR2 is SMNVEV in the germline V gene (reference sequence). V was clipped by 2 bases and J by 0 bases, with 11 bases between them. The CDR3 has 16 residues. CDR3 amino acids: CASSLPGALSYNEQFF. The CDR3 DNA reads TGTGCCAGCAGTTTACCGGGAGCCCTCTCCTACAATGAGCAGTTCTTC.

This clonotype was recorded a few times. The chain links TRBV12-3 or TRBV12-4 to TRBJ2-1, with 9 bases that match TRBD1. The CDR3 has 14 residues. The ends lost 5 bases at V and 9 bases at J; junction bases unmatched: 8. The CDR3: CASSTRDRVFEQFF. In nucleotides, the CDR3 is TGTGCCAGCAGTACCCGGGACAGGGTCTTTGAGCAGTTCTTC.

This clonotype occurred many times. The CDR3 is CASSFRRGTNTGELFF. The CDR3 DNA is TGTGCCAGCAGCTTCAGACGCGGAACTAACACCGGGGAGCTGTTTTTT. The chain combines TRBV27 with TRBJ2-2, with D unclear. Looked up from germline, CDR1 is MNHEY and CDR2 is SMNVEV (reference sequence). V lost 6 bases, J lost 2 bases, and 16 bases lay in between. The CDR3 sequence is 16 residues long.

This clonotype appeared many times. The chain couples TRBV7-2 to TRBJ2-4, with D possibly being TRBD1 (6 bases). The V end lost 6 bases, the J end lost 1 base, and 10 bases lay between the germline ends. The CDR3 contains 14 residues. Germline V gene sequence: CDR1 SGHTA, CDR2 FQGNSA. CDR3 in amino acids: CASRNTGAKNIQYF. The CDR3 DNA is TGTGCCAGCAGGAATACAGGGGCCAAAAACATTCAGTACTTC.

This clonotype was counted between two and nine times. The V call is TRBV20-1, the J call TRBJ2-5; 7 positions agree with TRBD2. There are 14 residues in the CDR3. The germline gives CDR1 DFQATT, CDR2 SNEGSKA (reference sequence). V was pared by 4 bases and J by 0 bases, with 5 bases of the junction left unmatched. The DNA for the CDR3 is TGCAGTGCTAACCACGGGGGGAACCAAGAGACCCAGTACTTC. Translating gives CSANHGGNQETQYF.

In this sample, this clonotype turned up many times. V usage is TRBV7-8 and J usage is TRBJ2-5; TRBD1 is a possible D gene (7 bases). Trimming took off 4 bases at V and 10 bases at J, with 19 bases between the two ends. Germline V gene lookup returns CDR1 SGHVS and CDR2 FQNEAQ. The CDR3 is 14 residues long. CDR3 bases: TGTGCCAGCAGCTCCCGGACAGGAGGGAGTCTCCAGTACTTC. It codes for CASSSRTGGSLQYF.

In its sample, this clonotype was seen a few times. The chain is built from TRBV2 and TRBJ1-5; possible D gene TRBD1, 5 bases. The CDR3 extends over 16 amino acids. CDR1 is SNHLY, CDR2 FYNNEI, per germline. V dropped 8 bases and J dropped 4 bases, with 21 bases sitting between them. Here the CDR3 DNA reads TGTGCCAGCTCCGGCACAGGAGGGCGATCAAATCAGCCCCAGCATTTT. Protein product: CASSGTGGRSNQPQHF. Full variable domain (remainder filled in from reference TRBV2 and TRBJ1-5): EPEVTQTPSHQVTQMGQEVILRCVPISNHLYFYWYRQILGQKVEFLVSFYNNEISEKSEIFDDQFSVERPDGSNFTLKIRSTKLEDSAMYFCASSGTGGRSNQPQHFGDGTRLSIL.

This clonotype has at least ten counts. V usage is TRBV7-3 and J usage is TRBJ1-5; 8 bases agree with TRBD1. The V gene's germline CDR1 is SGHTA and CDR2 FQGTGA. Trimming removed 5 bases from V and 11 bases from J; junction bases left unmatched: 8. The CDR3 is 13 amino acids. The CDR3 sequence is CASSRIQGATQHF. The CDR3 DNA reads TGTGCCAGCAGCAGGATTCAGGGGGCTACCCAGCATTTT.

The chain has TRBV7-8 and TRBJ2-5; TRBD2 matches 9 bases. CDR3 size: 18 residues. CDR1 SGHVS and CDR2 FQNEAQ come from the germline V gene. With 2 bases clipped from V and 4 bases from J, the junction kept 14 bases outside the gene matches. For the CDR3, the DNA is TGTGCCAGCAGCTTATGGTCAGCGGGGGGCCCTTTGGGAGAGACCCAGTACTTC. Protein product: CASSLWSAGGPLGETQYF.

The sample holds a few counts of this clonotype. The chain has TRBV7-9 and TRBJ2-7; 12 nucleotides match TRBD2. V was pared by 4 bases and J by 5 bases, with 6 bases of the junction left unmatched. Germline V gives CDR1 SEHNR, CDR2 FQNEAQ (reference sequence). The CDR3 has 15 residues. CDR3 DNA: TGTGCCAGCAGCTCTGCGGGACTAGCGGGCCACGAGCAGTACTTC. Amino acids: CASSSAGLAGHEQYF. The complete variable domain, with remaining parts taken from reference TRBV7-9 and TRBJ2-7, reads DTGVSQNPRHKITKRGQNVTFRCDPISEHNRLYWYRQTLGQGPEFLTYFQNEAQLEKSRLLSDRFSAERPKGSFSTLEIQRTEQGDSAMYLCASSSAGLAGHEQYFGPGTRLTVT.